These T cell receptor beta chains were read from a single sample in a study of blood T cell repertoires in COVID-19. Data came from immunoSEQ multiplex PCR; TCRdb stores just in-frame clones and leaves some out. The top ten clones hold 5.5% to 8.5% of a sample with 300,000 or so clones, approximately 89% of them seen once. The specimen sequenced was peripheral blood. Receptor source: a woman in her thirties who had recovered from COVID-19. Both conserved end residues are part of each CDR3. D genes are given only for firm matches. Clone size is shown for a subset of rows, as once, few, many or a class of expanded clone.

clone size	V gene	J gene	D gene	CDR3 DNA	CDR3 protein
.	TRBV2	TRBJ1-6	.	TGTGCCAGCAGTGACAGGGAGGCGTTTAATTCACCCCTCCACTTT	CASSDREAFNSPLHF
.	TRBV24-1	TRBJ2-1	.	TGTGCCACCTCCCAGGGCTCCTACAATGAGCAGTTCTTC	CATSQGSYNEQFF
.	TRBV12-3/TRBV12-4	TRBJ1-2	.	TGTGCTATATGGGACACCCTAGGCTATGGCTACACCTTC	CAIWDTLGYGYTF
.	TRBV4-1	TRBJ1-2	.	TGCGCCAGCAGCCAAGATCGGACAGCTAACTATGGCTACACCTTC	CASSQDRTANYGYTF
.	TRBV6-2/TRBV6-3	TRBJ1-3	.	TGTGCCAGCAGTTTGGGACTGCTCTCTGGAAACACCATATATTTT	CASSLGLLSGNTIYF
.	TRBV30	TRBJ2-1	.	TGTGCCTGGAGTGTCGGGGGTTCCGGCAATGAGCAGTTCTTC	CAWSVGGSGNEQFF
.	TRBV15	TRBJ2-7	TRBD2	TGTGCCACCAGCAGAGCTGGGGGGAGGGTGTACGAGCAGTACTTC	CATSRAGGRVYEQYF
.	TRBV6-5	TRBJ1-6	TRBD1	TGTGCCAGCACCTTTACCGGGACAGGGCGATCACCCCTCCACTTT	CASTFTGTGRSPLHF
.	TRBV30	TRBJ2-1	TRBD2	TGTGCCTGGAGTCCTCCCCGAGCGGGGGAGTACAATGAGCAGTTCTTC	CAWSPPRAGEYNEQFF
.	TRBV5-6	TRBJ2-2	TRBD2	TGTGCCAGCAGGGAAGCGGGGGCTGGGACCGGGGAGCTGTTTTTT	CASREAGAGTGELFF
.	TRBV7-6	TRBJ1-6	.	TGTGCCAGCAGCCCTTCCGGGGTCTATAATTCACCCCTCCACTTT	CASSPSGVYNSPLHF
.	TRBV30	TRBJ1-1	TRBD1	TGTGCCTCAAAGGGGACAGGGGGTTCAGAAGCTTTCTTT	CASKGTGGSEAFF
.	TRBV5-4	TRBJ2-3	TRBD2	TGTGCCAGCAGCGCACGACTAGCGGGGAGCACAGATACGCAGTATTTT	CASSARLAGSTDTQYF
.	TRBV21-1	TRBJ1-3	.	TGTGCCAGCAGCAACCAGCGCGGGGGGCTCTCTGGAAACACCATATATTTT	CASSNQRGGLSGNTIYF
.	TRBV5-1	TRBJ2-2	.	TGCGCCAGCAGCTCGAAACAGGGCACCGGGGAGCTGTTTTTT	CASSSKQGTGELFF
.	TRBV27	TRBJ2-6	TRBD1	TGTGCCAGCCGAACCCCCCGGGACAGGGGACGTGGGGCCAACGTCCTGACTTTC	CASRTPRDRGRGANVLTF
once	TRBV20-1	TRBJ2-5	.	TGCAGTGCTAGGGCTCAAGAGACCCAGTACTTC	CSARAQETQYF
.	TRBV3-1/TRBV3-2	TRBJ2-1	.	TGTGCCAGCAGCCCAGCTCAGGGCGATGAGCAGTTCTTC	CASSPAQGDEQFF
.	TRBV6-2/TRBV6-3	TRBJ2-5	TRBD2	TGTGCCAGCAGTTACCGCGGACTAGTCGGGCCAGAGACCCAGTACTTC	CASSYRGLVGPETQYF
.	TRBV5-6	TRBJ2-1	TRBD2	TGTGCCAGCAGCTACCTTACCGGGACTAGCGGGGGTAACAATGAGCAGTTCTTC	CASSYLTGTSGGNNEQFF
.	TRBV29-1	TRBJ2-1	TRBD1	TGCAGCGTCAACCGGGACAGGGGCTACAATGAGCAGTTCTTC	CSVNRDRGYNEQFF
.	TRBV7-9	TRBJ1-5	.	TGTGCCAGCTCCAGAGATAGCAATCAGCCCCAGCATTTT	CASSRDSNQPQHF
.	TRBV5-1	TRBJ2-7	.	TGCGCCAGCAGCTTGGTCACAGGACAAACCTACGAGCAGTACTTC	CASSLVTGQTYEQYF
.	TRBV3-1/TRBV3-2	TRBJ1-1	.	TGTGCCAGCAGCCAGAGTCCAGCAGGGGAAGCTTTCTTT	CASSQSPAGEAFF
.	TRBV4-2	TRBJ1-2	TRBD1	TGTGCCAGCGAAAGCCGACAGGGGAACTATGGCTACACCTTC	CASESRQGNYGYTF
.	TRBV24-1	TRBJ2-7	.	TGTGCCACCAGTGCCGGGACATCTAACTACGAGCAGTACTTC	CATSAGTSNYEQYF
.	TRBV5-1	TRBJ1-1	.	TGCGCCAGCAGCCCGGATCCGGGTTGGACTGAAGCTTTCTTT	CASSPDPGWTEAFF
.	TRBV7-9	TRBJ2-7	TRBD1	TGTGCCAGCAGCCCCCGGAGGGGACAGGGTTCCTACGAGCAGTACTTC	CASSPRRGQGSYEQYF
once	TRBV20-1	TRBJ2-7	.	TGTAGTGCTAAACAGGGCTACGAGCAGTACTTC	CSAKQGYEQYF
.	TRBV30	TRBJ2-6	.	TGTGCCTGGAGTATGCGGGCTGGGGCCAACGTCCTGACTTTC	CAWSMRAGANVLTF
.	TRBV7-2	TRBJ2-3	.	TGTGCCAGCAGCTTTCTACTCACAGATACGCAGTATTTT	CASSFLLTDTQYF
.	TRBV5-1	TRBJ2-6	TRBD2	TGCGCCAGCACAGGAGCGGGGGCCCTTTCTGGGGCCAACGTCCTGACTTTC	CASTGAGALSGANVLTF
.	TRBV6-2/TRBV6-3	TRBJ1-1	.	TGTGCCAGCACCCCTTTGCGGGACGTGAACACTGAAGCTTTCTTT	CASTPLRDVNTEAFF
.	TRBV18	TRBJ1-1	.	TGTGCCAGCTCACCACCGGAAGGGGGAGCTTTCTTT	CASSPPEGGAFF
.	TRBV18	TRBJ2-2	TRBD1	TGTGCCAGCTCACCACCGGGACAGGGGACCACCGGGGAGCTGTTTTTT	CASSPPGQGTTGELFF
.	TRBV18	TRBJ2-3	.	TGTGCCAGCTCACCAAGGGGGGATACGCAGTATTTT	CASSPRGDTQYF
.	TRBV18	TRBJ1-4	TRBD1	TGTGCCAGCTCCCCAGACAGGGGCCAACTGTTTTTT	CASSPDRGQLFF
.	TRBV11-3	TRBJ2-3	TRBD1	TGTGCCAGCGGGACAGGGACTGCAGATACGCAGTATTTT	CASGTGTADTQYF
.	TRBV5-8	TRBJ2-7	.	TGTGCCAGCAGACCCCGGGGGTACGAGCAGTACTTC	CASRPRGYEQYF
.	TRBV5-4	TRBJ2-7	TRBD1	TGTGCCAGCAGCTTGGACTCGACAGGGTTAATGGACGAGCAGTACTTC	CASSLDSTGLMDEQYF
.	TRBV10-3	TRBJ2-3	TRBD2	TGTGCCATCAGTGCGGCCGGGCTAGCGGGACTCACAGATACGCAGTATTTT	CAISAAGLAGLTDTQYF
.	TRBV19	TRBJ2-1	.	TGTGCCAGTAGTTCCACAGGGATTTCCTACAATGAGCAGTTCTTC	CASSSTGISYNEQFF
.	TRBV2	TRBJ1-5	.	TGTGCCAGCAGTGGACAGTCTAGCAATCAGCCCCAGCATTTT	CASSGQSSNQPQHF
.	TRBV12-3/TRBV12-4	TRBJ1-2	.	TGTGCCAGCAGTTTGCGGGGAGGTCTAGGCTACACCTTC	CASSLRGGLGYTF
.	TRBV28	TRBJ2-7	TRBD2	TGTGCCAGCAGTATGACTAGCGGGCCTTCCTACGAGCAGTACTTC	CASSMTSGPSYEQYF
.	TRBV6-1	TRBJ2-7	.	TGTGCCAGCAGTGAAGGGGCAGGGGAAGGGGCCTACGAGCAGTACTTC	CASSEGAGEGAYEQYF
once	TRBV28	TRBJ2-2	.	TGTGCCAGCAGTTTAAATACCTTATTTAAACACCTTAACACCGGGGAGCTGTTTTTT	CASSLNTLFKHLNTGELFF
.	TRBV7-2	TRBJ1-5	.	TGTGCCAGCGGCGGGAGCGGCAATCAGCCCCAGCATTTT	CASGGSGNQPQHF
.	TRBV7-2	TRBJ2-7	TRBD2	TGTGCCAGCAGCTCGACGGCTAGCGGGGACGAGCAGTACTTC	CASSSTASGDEQYF
.	TRBV4-2	TRBJ2-7	TRBD2	TGTGCCAGCAGCCAAGGGACTGCTAGCGGGGGGGCCTACGAGCAGTACTTC	CASSQGTASGGAYEQYF